A selection of T cell receptor beta chains follows, all from one sample in a study of T cells in tuberculosis. Clones were read by immunoSEQ multiplex PCR, and TCRdb kept only the in-frame ones, dropping some. The sample includes tens of thousands of clones, about 95% of them seen just once. Specimen: PBMCs. The receptors originated from a donor aged 10 to 29 with latent tuberculosis or without tuberculosis infection. Each CDR3 is given with its conserved first and last residue. The D gene is left open where the match is weak. Only part of the rows carry a size: once, few, many, or a class if the clone is expanded.

cdr3_aa | cdr3_nt | d_call | j_call | v_call | cdr3_length | clone_size
CASSLTVGTDTQYF | TGTGCCAGCAGCTTGACAGTGGGCACAGATACGCAGTATTTT | - | TRBJ2-3 | TRBV7-8 | 14 | -
CASSATGGARALNYNEQFF | TGTGCCAGTAGTGCTACAGGGGGCGCTCGGGCCTTGAACTACAATGAGCAGTTCTTC | TRBD1 | TRBJ2-1 | TRBV19 | 19 | once
CAWLPRVTNTEAFF | TGTGCCTGGCTCCCCCGGGTTACGAACACTGAAGCTTTCTTT | - | TRBJ1-1 | TRBV30 | 14 | -
CASSYGRGEQYF | TGTGCCAGCAGTTACGGCAGAGGCGAGCAGTACTTC | - | TRBJ2-7 | TRBV6-5 | 12 | once
CASSLAGGLGYEQYF | TGTGCCAGCAGTTTAGCGGGAGGGCTTGGCTACGAGCAGTACTTC | TRBD2 | TRBJ2-7 | TRBV27 | 15 | -
CATGTSGYNEQFF | TGTGCGACGGGGACTAGCGGTTACAATGAGCAGTTCTTC | TRBD2 | TRBJ2-1 | TRBV30 | 13 | -
CASSLQGAEAFF | TGTGCCAGCAGCCTACAGGGGGCTGAAGCTTTCTTT | TRBD1 | TRBJ1-1 | TRBV6-1 | 12 | -
CAWSEGENYEQYF | TGTGCCTGGAGTGAAGGGGAAAATTACGAGCAGTACTTC | - | TRBJ2-7 | TRBV30 | 13 | -
CASSPGTSGIFSYEQYF | TGTGCCAGTAGCCCCGGGACTAGCGGGATCTTCTCCTACGAGCAGTACTTC | TRBD2 | TRBJ2-7 | TRBV19 | 17 | -
CATSRDTSGLYEQYF | TGTGCCACCAGCAGAGATACTAGCGGGCTCTACGAGCAGTACTTC | TRBD2 | TRBJ2-7 | TRBV15 | 15 | -
CASSLRTGTDTQYF | TGTGCCAGCAGCTTAAGGACGGGGACAGATACGCAGTATTTT | - | TRBJ2-3 | TRBV5-5 | 14 | -
CASSPMPSAGGMGYEQYF | TGTGCCAGCAGCCCAATGCCTAGCGCGGGAGGCATGGGCTACGAGCAGTACTTC | TRBD2 | TRBJ2-7 | TRBV7-2 | 18 | -
CASSLRTRQGIREQYF | TGTGCCAGCAGCCTTCGAACCCGACAGGGGATCCGCGAGCAGTACTTC | TRBD1 | TRBJ2-7 | TRBV5-8 | 16 | -
CASSIVNRDEQYF | TGTGCCAGTAGTATAGTGAACAGGGACGAGCAGTACTTC | - | TRBJ2-7 | TRBV19 | 13 | -
CASSRQVNEKLFF | TGTGCCAGCAGCCGGCAGGTTAATGAAAAACTGTTTTTT | - | TRBJ1-4 | TRBV25-1 | 13 | -
CASSLTGSTDTQYF | TGCGCCAGCAGTTTGACAGGGAGCACAGATACGCAGTATTTT | TRBD1 | TRBJ2-3 | TRBV10-1 | 14 | -
CASSEGTNPGYNEQFF | TGTGCCAGCAGTGAAGGAACAAACCCGGGCTACAATGAGCAGTTCTTC | - | TRBJ2-1 | TRBV2 | 16 | once
CASSGGSNQPQHF | TGTGCCAGTTCGGGTGGTAGCAATCAGCCCCAGCATTTT | - | TRBJ1-5 | TRBV7-3 | 13 | -
CASRRTGLNEQFF | TGTGCCAGTAGGCGGACAGGGCTAAATGAGCAGTTCTTC | TRBD1 | TRBJ2-1 | TRBV19 | 13 | -
CASSSGQTYEQYF | TGTGCCAGCAGCTCCGGACAGACCTACGAGCAGTACTTC | - | TRBJ2-7 | TRBV7-9 | 13 | -
CASKEVAGNEQFF | TGCGCCAGCAAGGAAGTAGCTGGCAATGAGCAGTTCTTC | - | TRBJ2-1 | TRBV5-1 | 13 | -
CASSQDRQPGYEQYF | TGCGCCAGCAGCCAAGATCGGCAGCCGGGCTACGAGCAGTACTTC | - | TRBJ2-7 | TRBV4-1 | 15 | once
CASSESNFNTEAFF | TGTGCCAGCAGTGAGTCGAACTTTAACACTGAAGCTTTCTTT | - | TRBJ1-1 | TRBV2 | 14 | -
CASSPPAAGVYTGELFF | TGTGCCAGCTCACCGCCGGCTGCAGGGGTTTACACCGGGGAGCTGTTTTTT | - | TRBJ2-2 | TRBV18 | 17 | -
CASSDQLRTHTGELFF | TGTGCCAGCAGTGACCAACTTAGGACACACACCGGGGAGCTGTTTTTT | - | TRBJ2-2 | TRBV6-4 | 16 | -
CASSPWQGSYNEQFF | TGTGCCAGCAGCCCCTGGCAGGGCTCCTACAATGAGCAGTTCTTC | - | TRBJ2-1 | TRBV7-9 | 15 | -
CASSLVPGGEQYF | TGTGCCAGCAGCTTAGTCCCAGGGGGCGAGCAGTACTTC | TRBD1 | TRBJ2-7 | TRBV11-3 | 13 | -
CASSGASYNEQFF | TGTGCCAGTAGCGGGGCTTCCTACAATGAGCAGTTCTTC | TRBD2 | TRBJ2-1 | TRBV27 | 13 | once
CACPRGGSYNEQFF | TGTGCCTGCCCTCGGGGGGGGTCATACAATGAGCAGTTCTTC | TRBD2 | TRBJ2-1 | TRBV30 | 14 | -
CASSVDQGGFGGYTF | TGTGCCAGCAGCGTAGATCAAGGGGGCTTTGGAGGCTACACCTTC | TRBD1 | TRBJ1-2 | TRBV9 | 15 | -
CASSPGTANTGELFF | TGCGCCAGCAGCCCCGGGACAGCGAACACCGGGGAGCTGTTTTTT | TRBD1 | TRBJ2-2 | TRBV4-1 | 15 | -
CASGQDPDRGRRDTQYF | TGTGCTAGTGGACAAGATCCGGACAGGGGAAGGAGAGATACGCAGTATTTT | TRBD1 | TRBJ2-3 | TRBV12-5 | 17 | -
CASSFSGDNTEAFF | TGCGCCAGCAGCTTCTCGGGGGACAACACTGAAGCTTTCTTT | - | TRBJ1-1 | TRBV5-1 | 14 | -
CASSLGLAVFRTDTQYF | TGTGCCAGCAGCTTGGGACTAGCGGTATTCCGCACAGATACGCAGTATTTT | TRBD2 | TRBJ2-3 | TRBV5-6 | 17 | once
CASRSGQQGTEAFF | TGCGCCAGCCGGTCCGGACAGCAGGGCACTGAAGCTTTCTTT | - | TRBJ1-1 | TRBV10-2 | 14 | -
CASRLLAGAVSEQFF | TGTGCCAGCAGATTACTAGCGGGAGCAGTGAGTGAGCAGTTCTTC | TRBD2 | TRBJ2-1 | TRBV27 | 15 | -
CASSFQGAAYEQYF | TGTGCCAGCAGCTTCCAGGGGGCAGCCTACGAGCAGTACTTC | TRBD1 | TRBJ2-7 | TRBV11-2 | 14 | few
CAWILGTGGPADTQYF | TGTGCCTGGATTTTAGGGACAGGGGGCCCCGCGGATACGCAGTATTTT | TRBD1 | TRBJ2-3 | TRBV30 | 16 | -
CATSLGIGTSFSGGLEYF | TGTGCCACCAGCTTAGGGATCGGGACTTCATTTAGCGGGGGCCTGGAGTACTTC | TRBD2 | TRBJ2-7 | TRBV15 | 18 | -
CASSAHSGRLAYEQYF | TGTGCCAGCTCGGCTCATAGCGGGAGGCTCGCCTACGAGCAGTACTTC | TRBD2 | TRBJ2-7 | TRBV18 | 16 | -
CASSQLAGYEQFF | TGTGCCAGCTCACAACTAGCGGGATATGAGCAGTTCTTC | TRBD2 | TRBJ2-1 | TRBV18 | 13 | -
CASSMGQGLSYEQYF | TGTGCCAGCAGCATGGGACAGGGGCTATCCTACGAGCAGTACTTC | TRBD1 | TRBJ2-7 | TRBV7-6 | 15 | -
CASSLYATLRADTQYF | TGTGCCAGCAGTTTATATGCCACCCTGAGGGCAGATACGCAGTATTTT | - | TRBJ2-3 | TRBV27 | 16 | once
CASSPPGQGGSQPQHF | TGTGCCAGCTCACCACCGGGACAGGGTGGTAGTCAGCCCCAGCATTTT | TRBD1 | TRBJ1-5 | TRBV18 | 16 | -
CASRGGGTREAFF | TGTGCCAGCAGAGGGGGCGGGACTCGAGAAGCTTTCTTT | TRBD1 | TRBJ1-1 | TRBV5-6 | 13 | -
CASSLTSSGSRYEQYF | TGCGCCAGCAGCCTGACCTCTAGCGGGAGTCGCTACGAGCAGTACTTC | TRBD2 | TRBJ2-7 | TRBV5-1 | 16 | -
CASSEEAGGYNEQFF | TGTGCCAGCAGTGAAGAAGCGGGGGGATACAATGAGCAGTTCTTC | TRBD2 | TRBJ2-1 | TRBV6-1 | 15 | -
CASSWTTVISNQPQHF | TGTGCCAGCAGTTGGACTACAGTCATTAGCAATCAGCCCCAGCATTTT | - | TRBJ1-5 | TRBV6-5 | 16 | -
CASSSAPSGEYEQYF | TGCGCCAGCAGCTCCGCCCCTTCAGGGGAATACGAGCAGTACTTC | - | TRBJ2-7 | TRBV5-1 | 15 | -
CASSLGYTTDTQYF | TGTGCCAGCAGCTTAGGGTATACAACAGATACGCAGTATTTT | - | TRBJ2-3 | TRBV11-2 | 14 | -
CASSTQGVLTGELFF | TGCGCCAGCAGCACACAGGGGGTGCTCACCGGGGAGCTGTTTTTT | TRBD1 | TRBJ2-2 | TRBV5-1 | 15 | -
CASRRLAAGTGELFF | TGTGCCAGCCGTAGACTAGCGGCGGGCACCGGGGAGCTGTTTTTT | TRBD2 | TRBJ2-2 | TRBV6-1 | 15 | -
CASSPQGLAGTYEQYF | TGTGCCAGCTCACCACAGGGGCTAGCGGGGACCTACGAGCAGTACTTC | TRBD2 | TRBJ2-7 | TRBV18 | 16 | -
CASSRGTLVNEQFF | TGTGCCAGCAGCCGCGGGACGCTCGTCAATGAGCAGTTCTTC | - | TRBJ2-1 | TRBV7-2 | 14 | once
CASSIGTGSPEQYF | TGTGCCAGTAGTATCGGGACAGGGAGCCCGGAGCAGTACTTC | TRBD1 | TRBJ2-7 | TRBV19 | 14 | -
CASKGGTLYNSPLHF | TGTGCCAGCAAAGGTGGGACACTCTATAATTCACCCCTCCACTTT | - | TRBJ1-6 | TRBV6-5 | 15 | once
CASRRTSGIGEQFF | TGTGCCAGTAGAAGGACTAGCGGGATAGGTGAGCAGTTCTTC | TRBD2 | TRBJ2-1 | TRBV19 | 14 | -
CASRWPSDYGYTF | TGTGCCAGCAGGTGGCCTTCTGATTATGGCTACACCTTC | - | TRBJ1-2 | TRBV7-2 | 13 | -